This T cell receptor beta chain was profiled in a study of blood T cells in healthy people across ages. Study information: For every two T cells, template switching captured about one barcoded beta molecule.

Next came a second PCR, run for about 6 to 12 cycles, which used a sample-barcoded 5' primer along with a J-beta primer mix. MiXCR was run by TCRdb on the 5' RACE reads, yielding one entry per CDR3 protein. The data contain under 800,000 distinct CDR3 sequences, approximately 21% of them singletons. This clonotype has at least ten counts. Looked up from germline, CDR1 is SGHAT and CDR2 is FQDESV (reference sequence). The ends were cut back, 1 base at V and 1 base at J, with 8 bases in the middle. This CDR3 comprises 15 residues. The material sequenced was blood. The V gene is TRBV11-1, the J gene TRBJ2-1, with a tentative D call TRBD2 (5 bases). The receptor was derived from a man between 65 and 80 years old in good health. The CDR3 coding sequence is TGTGCCAGCAGCTTAGTACTAGATTCCTACAATGAGCAGTTCTTC. Its translation is CASSLVLDSYNEQFF.